The source of this TCR beta chain is a study of shared clonotypes between healthy human individuals. The naive CD8 fraction comprised CD45RO-negative cells positively selected for CCR7 and excluded terminally differentiated effector memory CD45RA+ cells. This CDR3 contains 14 residues. The V end was cut by 7 bases, the J end by 1 base, with 13 bases between. Per the germline V gene, CDR1 is MNHEY and CDR2 is SMNVEV (reference sequence). Only in-frame clones appear in the TCRdb table, and some are missing; sequencing was by immunoSEQ multiplex PCR. The sample lists approximately 650,000 clones; about 95% were seen once.

This TCR derives from a woman under 40 in good health. The V and J genes are TRBV27 and TRBJ1-1, with D perhaps TRBD1 (5 bases). The sample was naive CD8+ T cells sorted from blood. For the CDR3, the DNA is TGTGCCAGCACATTGACGGGGACGAACACTGAAGCTTTCTTT. Its protein is CASTLTGTNTEAFF.